This T cell receptor (beta chain) was sequenced for a study of blood T cell repertoires in COVID-19. Original handling: Nucleated cell counts were estimated from reference gene primer amplification. Data came from immunoSEQ multiplex PCR; TCRdb stores just in-frame clones and leaves some out. V, J and clone size were drawn from that table, and D and trimming were deduced from the DNA. The data show under 200,000 clones, around 79% seen once. V lost 10 bases, J lost 3 bases, and 19 bases lay in between. Germline V CDR1 and CDR2: LGHDT, YNNKEL (reference sequence). The CDR3 is 15 amino acids. The receptor comes from a woman aged 55-69 years with COVID-19, enrolled during active disease. Sequences were obtained from peripheral blood. This chain uses TRBV3-1 (or the pseudogene TRBV3-2) with TRBJ2-1; tentative D call: TRBD2 (6 bases). The CDR3 bases are TGTGCCACCGGCCTCCCGGGAGTTGGCTACAATGAGCAGTTCTTC. Protein product: CATGLPGVGYNEQFF.